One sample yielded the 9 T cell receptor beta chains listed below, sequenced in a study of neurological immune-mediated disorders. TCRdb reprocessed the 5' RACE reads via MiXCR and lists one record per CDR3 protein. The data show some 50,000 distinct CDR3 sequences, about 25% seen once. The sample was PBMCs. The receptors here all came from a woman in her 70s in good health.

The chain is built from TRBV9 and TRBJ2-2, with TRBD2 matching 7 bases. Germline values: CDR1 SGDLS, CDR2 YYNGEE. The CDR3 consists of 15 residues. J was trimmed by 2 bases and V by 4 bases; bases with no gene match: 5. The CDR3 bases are TGTGCCAGCAGCCCAGGGACTACTAACACCGGGGAGCTGTTTTTT. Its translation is CASSPGTTNTGELFF.

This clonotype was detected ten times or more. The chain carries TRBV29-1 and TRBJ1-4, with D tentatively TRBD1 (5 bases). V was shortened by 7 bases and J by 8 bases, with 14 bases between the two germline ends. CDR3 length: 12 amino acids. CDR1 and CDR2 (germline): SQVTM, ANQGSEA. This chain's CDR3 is CSAGGGGEKLFF. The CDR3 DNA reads TGCAGCGCCGGGGGGGGAGGGGAAAAACTGTTTTTT.

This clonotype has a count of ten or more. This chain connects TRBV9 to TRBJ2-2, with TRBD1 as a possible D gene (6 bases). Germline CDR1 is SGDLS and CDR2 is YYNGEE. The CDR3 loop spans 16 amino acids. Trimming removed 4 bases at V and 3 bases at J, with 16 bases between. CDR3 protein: CASSPQGIGHTGELFF. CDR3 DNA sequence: TGTGCCAGCAGCCCCCAGGGGATTGGGCACACCGGGGAGCTGTTTTTT.

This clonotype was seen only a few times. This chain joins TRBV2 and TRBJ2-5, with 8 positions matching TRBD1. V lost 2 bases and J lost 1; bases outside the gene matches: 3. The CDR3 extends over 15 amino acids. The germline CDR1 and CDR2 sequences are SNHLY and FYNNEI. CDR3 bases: TGTGCCAGCAGTGAACAGGGGGCCCCCCAAGAGACCCAGTACTTC. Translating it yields CASSEQGAPQETQYF. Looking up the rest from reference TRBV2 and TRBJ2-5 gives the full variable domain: EPEVTQTPSHQVTQMGQEVILRCVPISNHLYFYWYRQILGQKVEFLVSFYNNEISEKSEIFDDQFSVERPDGSNFTLKIRSTKLEDSAMYFCASSEQGAPQETQYFGPGTRLLVL.

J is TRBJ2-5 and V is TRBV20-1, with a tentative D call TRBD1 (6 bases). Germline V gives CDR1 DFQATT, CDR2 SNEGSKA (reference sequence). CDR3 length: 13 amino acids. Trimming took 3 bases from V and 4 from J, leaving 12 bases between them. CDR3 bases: TGCAGTGCTAGGTTGGGGGCGCCAGAGACCCAGTACTTC. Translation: CSARLGAPETQYF.

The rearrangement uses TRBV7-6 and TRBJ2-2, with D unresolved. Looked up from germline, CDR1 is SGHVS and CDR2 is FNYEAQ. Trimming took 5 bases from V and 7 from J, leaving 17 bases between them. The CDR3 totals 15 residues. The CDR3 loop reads CASSENPTNGGELFF. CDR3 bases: TGTGCCAGCAGCGAAAACCCTACAAATGGCGGGGAGCTGTTTTTT.

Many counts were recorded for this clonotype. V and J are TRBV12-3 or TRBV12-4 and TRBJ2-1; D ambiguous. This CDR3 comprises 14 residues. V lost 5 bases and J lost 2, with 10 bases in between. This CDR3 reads CASSTRSPYNEQFF. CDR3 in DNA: TGTGCCAGCAGTACACGGTCGCCCTACAATGAGCAGTTCTTC.

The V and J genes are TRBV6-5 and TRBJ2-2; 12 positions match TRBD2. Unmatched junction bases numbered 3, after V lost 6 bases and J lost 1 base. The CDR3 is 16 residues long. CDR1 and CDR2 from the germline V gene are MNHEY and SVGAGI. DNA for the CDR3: TGTGCCAGCAGGCAGGGACTAGCGGGGAACACCGGGGAGCTGTTTTTT. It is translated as CASRQGLAGNTGELFF.

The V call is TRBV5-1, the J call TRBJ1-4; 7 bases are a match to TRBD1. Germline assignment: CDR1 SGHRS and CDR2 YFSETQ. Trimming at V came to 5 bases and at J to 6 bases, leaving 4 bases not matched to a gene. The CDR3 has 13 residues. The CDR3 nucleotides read TGCGCCAGCAGGGAGGGGGCTGATGAAAAACTGTTTTTT. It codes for CASREGADEKLFF.